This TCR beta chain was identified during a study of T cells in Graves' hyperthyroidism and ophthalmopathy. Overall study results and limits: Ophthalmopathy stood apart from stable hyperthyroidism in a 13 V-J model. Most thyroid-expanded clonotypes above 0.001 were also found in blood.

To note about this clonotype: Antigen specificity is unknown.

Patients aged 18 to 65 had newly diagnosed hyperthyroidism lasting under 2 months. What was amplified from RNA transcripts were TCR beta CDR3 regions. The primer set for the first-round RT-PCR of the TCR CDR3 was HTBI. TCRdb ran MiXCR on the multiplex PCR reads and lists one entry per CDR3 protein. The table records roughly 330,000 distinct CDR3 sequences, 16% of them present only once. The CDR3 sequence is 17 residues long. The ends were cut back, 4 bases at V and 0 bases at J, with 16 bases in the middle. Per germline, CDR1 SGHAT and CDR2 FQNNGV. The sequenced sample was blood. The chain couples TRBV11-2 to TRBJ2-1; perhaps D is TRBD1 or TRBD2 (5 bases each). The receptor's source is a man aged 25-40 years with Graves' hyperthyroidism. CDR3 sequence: CASSCALRGFSYNEQFF. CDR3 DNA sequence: TGTGCCAGCAGCTGCGCCCTGAGGGGCTTCTCCTACAATGAGCAGTTCTTC.